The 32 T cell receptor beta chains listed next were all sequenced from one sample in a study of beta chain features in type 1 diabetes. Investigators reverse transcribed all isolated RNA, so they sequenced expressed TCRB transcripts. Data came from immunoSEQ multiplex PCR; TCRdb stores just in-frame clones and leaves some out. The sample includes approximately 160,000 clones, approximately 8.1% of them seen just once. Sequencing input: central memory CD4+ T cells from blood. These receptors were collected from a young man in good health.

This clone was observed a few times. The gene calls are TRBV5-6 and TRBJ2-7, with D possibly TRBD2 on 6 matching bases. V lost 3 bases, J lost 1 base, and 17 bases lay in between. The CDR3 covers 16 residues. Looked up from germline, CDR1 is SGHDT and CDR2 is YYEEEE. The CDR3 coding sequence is TGTGCCAGCAGCTCCTTAAGCGGGTGGCTTTCCTACGAGCAGTACTTC. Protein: CASSSLSGWLSYEQYF.

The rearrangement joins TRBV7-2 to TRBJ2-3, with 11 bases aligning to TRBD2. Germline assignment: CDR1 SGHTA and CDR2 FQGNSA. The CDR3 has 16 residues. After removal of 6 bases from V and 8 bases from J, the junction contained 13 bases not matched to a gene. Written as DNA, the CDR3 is TGTGCCAGCAGTTCAACTAGCGGGGGCCCGCAGGGTACGCAGTATTTT. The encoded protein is CASSSTSGGPQGTQYF.

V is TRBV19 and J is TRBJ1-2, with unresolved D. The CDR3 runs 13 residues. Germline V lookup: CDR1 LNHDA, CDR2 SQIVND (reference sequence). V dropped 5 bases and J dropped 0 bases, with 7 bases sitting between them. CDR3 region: CASSVRANYGYTF. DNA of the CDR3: TGTGCCAGTAGTGTTCGAGCTAACTATGGCTACACCTTC.

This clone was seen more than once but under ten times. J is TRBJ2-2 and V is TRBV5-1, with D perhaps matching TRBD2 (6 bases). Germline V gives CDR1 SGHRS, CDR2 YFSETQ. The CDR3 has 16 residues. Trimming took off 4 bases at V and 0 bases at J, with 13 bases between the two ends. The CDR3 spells CASSPAGGSNTGELFF. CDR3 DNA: TGCGCCAGCAGCCCCGCTGGGGGGTCGAACACCGGGGAGCTGTTTTTT.

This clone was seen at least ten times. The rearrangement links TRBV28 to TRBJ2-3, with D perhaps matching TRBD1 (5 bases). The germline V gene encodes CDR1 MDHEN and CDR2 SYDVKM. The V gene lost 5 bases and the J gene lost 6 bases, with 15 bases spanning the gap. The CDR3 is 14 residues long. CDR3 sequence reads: CASSRSRVADTQYF. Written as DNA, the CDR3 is TGTGCCAGCAGTCGATCCAGGGTGGCCGATACGCAGTATTTT. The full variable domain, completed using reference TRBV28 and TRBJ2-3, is DVKVTQSSRYLVKRTGEKVFLECVQDMDHENMFWYRQDPGLGLRLIYFSYDVKMKEKGDIPEGYSVSREKKERFSLILESASTNQTSMYLCASSRSRVADTQYFGPGTRLTVL.

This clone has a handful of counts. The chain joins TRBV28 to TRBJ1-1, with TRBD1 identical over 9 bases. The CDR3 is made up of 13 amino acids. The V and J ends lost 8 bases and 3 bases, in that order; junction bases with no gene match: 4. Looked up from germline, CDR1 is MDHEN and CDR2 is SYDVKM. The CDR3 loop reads CASHRGLDTEAFF. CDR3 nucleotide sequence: TGTGCCAGCCACAGGGGGCTAGACACTGAAGCTTTCTTT.

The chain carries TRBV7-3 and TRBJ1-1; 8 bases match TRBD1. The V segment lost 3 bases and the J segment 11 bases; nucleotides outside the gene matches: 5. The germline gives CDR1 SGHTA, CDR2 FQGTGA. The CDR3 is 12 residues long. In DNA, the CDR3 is TGTGCCAGCAGCTTTGGACAGGGCTTGGCTTTCTTT. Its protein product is CASSFGQGLAFF.

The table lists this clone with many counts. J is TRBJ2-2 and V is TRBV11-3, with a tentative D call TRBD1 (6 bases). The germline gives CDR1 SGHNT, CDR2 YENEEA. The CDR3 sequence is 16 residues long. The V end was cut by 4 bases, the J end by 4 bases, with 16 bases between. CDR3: CASSSIPTGSTGELFF. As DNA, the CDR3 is TGTGCCAGCAGCTCCATACCTACAGGGTCCACCGGGGAGCTGTTTTTT.

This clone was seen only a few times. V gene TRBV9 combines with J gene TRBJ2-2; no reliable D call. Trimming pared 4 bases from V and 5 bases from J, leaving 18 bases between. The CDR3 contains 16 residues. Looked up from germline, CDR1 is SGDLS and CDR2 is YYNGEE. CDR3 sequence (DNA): TGTGCCAGCAGCACCCAAACCTTTCTCCGGACCGGGGAGCTGTTTTTT. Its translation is CASSTQTFLRTGELFF.

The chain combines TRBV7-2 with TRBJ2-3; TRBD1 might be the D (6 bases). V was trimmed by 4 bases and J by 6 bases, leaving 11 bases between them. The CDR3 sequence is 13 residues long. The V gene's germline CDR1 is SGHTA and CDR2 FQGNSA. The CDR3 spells CASSSQGGDTQYF. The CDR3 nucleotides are TGTGCCAGCAGCTCACAGGGTGGGGATACGCAGTATTTT.

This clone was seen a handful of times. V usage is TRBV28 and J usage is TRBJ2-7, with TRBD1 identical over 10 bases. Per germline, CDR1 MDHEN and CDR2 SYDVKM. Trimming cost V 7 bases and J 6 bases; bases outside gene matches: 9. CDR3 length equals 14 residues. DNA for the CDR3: TGTGCCAGCACCGAACCGACAGGGGGCTCCGAGCAGTACTTC. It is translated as CASTEPTGGSEQYF.

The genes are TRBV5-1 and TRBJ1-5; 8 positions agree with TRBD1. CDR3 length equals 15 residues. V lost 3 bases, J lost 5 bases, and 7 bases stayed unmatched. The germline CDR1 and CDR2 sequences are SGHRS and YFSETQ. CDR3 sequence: CASSSTGDRYQPQHF. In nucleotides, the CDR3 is TGCGCCAGCAGCTCGACAGGGGATCGTTATCAGCCCCAGCATTTT. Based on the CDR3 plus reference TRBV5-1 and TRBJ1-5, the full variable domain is KAGVTQTPRYLIKTRGQQVTLSCSPISGHRSVSWYQQTPGQGLQFLFEYFSETQRNKGNFPGRFSGRQFSNSRSEMNVSTLELGDSALYLCASSSTGDRYQPQHFGDGTRLSIL.

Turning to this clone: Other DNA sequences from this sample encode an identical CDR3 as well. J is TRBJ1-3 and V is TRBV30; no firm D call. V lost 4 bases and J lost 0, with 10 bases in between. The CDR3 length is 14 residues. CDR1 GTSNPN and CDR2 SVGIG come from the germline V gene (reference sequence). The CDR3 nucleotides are TGTGCCTGGACAGGACTGATCTCTGGAAACACCATATATTTT. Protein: CAWTGLISGNTIYF. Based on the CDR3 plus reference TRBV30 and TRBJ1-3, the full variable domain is SQTIHQWPATLVQPVGSPLSLECTVEGTSNPNLYWYRQAAGRGLQLLFYSVGIGQISSEVPQNLSASRPQDRQFILSSKKLLLSDSGFYLCAWTGLISGNTIYFGEGSWLTVV.

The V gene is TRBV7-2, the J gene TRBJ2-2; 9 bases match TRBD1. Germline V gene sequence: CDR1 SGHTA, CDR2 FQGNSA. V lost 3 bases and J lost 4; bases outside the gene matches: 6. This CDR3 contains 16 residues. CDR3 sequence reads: CASSLGQGRVTGELFF. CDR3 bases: TGTGCCAGCAGCTTGGGACAGGGAAGGGTCACCGGGGAGCTGTTTTTT.

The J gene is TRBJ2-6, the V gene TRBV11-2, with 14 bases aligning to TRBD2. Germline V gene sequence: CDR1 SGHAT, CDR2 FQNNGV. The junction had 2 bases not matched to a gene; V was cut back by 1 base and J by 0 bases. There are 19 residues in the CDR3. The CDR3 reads CASSLVGLAGGSGANVLTF. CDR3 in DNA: TGTGCCAGCAGCTTAGTCGGACTAGCGGGGGGCTCTGGGGCCAACGTCCTGACTTTC.

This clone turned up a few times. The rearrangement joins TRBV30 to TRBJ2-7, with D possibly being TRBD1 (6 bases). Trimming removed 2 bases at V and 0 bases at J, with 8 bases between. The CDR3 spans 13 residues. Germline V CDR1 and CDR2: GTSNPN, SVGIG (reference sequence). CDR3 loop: CAWSRQASYEQYF. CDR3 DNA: TGTGCCTGGAGTCGACAGGCCTCCTACGAGCAGTACTTC.

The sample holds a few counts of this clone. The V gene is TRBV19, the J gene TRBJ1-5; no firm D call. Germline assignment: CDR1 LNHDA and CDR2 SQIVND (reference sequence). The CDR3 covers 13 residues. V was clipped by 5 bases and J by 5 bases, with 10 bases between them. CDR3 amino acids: CASSPQQYQPQHF. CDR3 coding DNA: TGTGCCAGTAGTCCCCAACAATATCAGCCCCAGCATTTT. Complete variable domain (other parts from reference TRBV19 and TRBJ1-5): DGGITQSPKYLFRKEGQNVTLSCEQNLNHDAMYWYRQDPGQGLRLIYYSQIVNDFQKGDIAEGYSVSREKKESFPLTVTSAQKNPTAFYLCASSPQQYQPQHFGDGTRLSIL.

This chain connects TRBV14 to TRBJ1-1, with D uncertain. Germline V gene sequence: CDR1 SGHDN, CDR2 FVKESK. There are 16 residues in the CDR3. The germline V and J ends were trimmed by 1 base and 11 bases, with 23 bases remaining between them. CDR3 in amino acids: CASSQGARWQKSKAFF. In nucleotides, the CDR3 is TGTGCCAGCAGCCAAGGTGCTAGGTGGCAGAAAAGCAAGGCTTTCTTT.

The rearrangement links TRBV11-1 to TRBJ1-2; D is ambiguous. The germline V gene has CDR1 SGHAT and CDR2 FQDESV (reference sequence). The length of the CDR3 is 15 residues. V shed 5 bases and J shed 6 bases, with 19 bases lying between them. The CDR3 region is CASSRIPGDVDGYTF. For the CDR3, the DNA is TGTGCCAGCAGCCGAATCCCCGGAGATGTGGATGGCTACACCTTC.

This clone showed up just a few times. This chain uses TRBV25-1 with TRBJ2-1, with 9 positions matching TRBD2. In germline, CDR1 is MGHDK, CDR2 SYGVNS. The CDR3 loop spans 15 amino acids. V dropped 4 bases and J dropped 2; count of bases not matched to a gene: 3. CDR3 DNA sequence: TGTGCCAGCAGTGCCGGGACTAGCACCTACAATGAGCAGTTCTTC. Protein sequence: CASSAGTSTYNEQFF.

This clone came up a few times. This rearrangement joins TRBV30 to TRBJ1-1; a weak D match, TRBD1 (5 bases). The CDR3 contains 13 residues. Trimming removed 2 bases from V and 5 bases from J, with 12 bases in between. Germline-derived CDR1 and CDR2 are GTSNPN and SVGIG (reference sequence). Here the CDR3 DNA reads TGTGCCTGGAGTCGGGGGGTTCGGACTGAAGCTTTCTTT. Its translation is CAWSRGVRTEAFF.

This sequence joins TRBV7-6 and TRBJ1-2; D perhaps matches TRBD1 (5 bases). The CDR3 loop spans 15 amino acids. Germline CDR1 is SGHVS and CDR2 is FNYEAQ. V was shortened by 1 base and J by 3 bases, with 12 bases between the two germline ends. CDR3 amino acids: CASSLGVGDDYGYTF. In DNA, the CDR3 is TGTGCCAGCAGCTTAGGGGTAGGGGATGACTATGGCTACACCTTC.

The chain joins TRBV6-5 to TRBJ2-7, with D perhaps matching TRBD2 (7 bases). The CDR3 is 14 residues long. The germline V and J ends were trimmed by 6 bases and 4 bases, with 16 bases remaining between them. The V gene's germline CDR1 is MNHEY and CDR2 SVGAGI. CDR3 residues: CASSKGGEGYEQYF. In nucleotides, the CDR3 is TGTGCCAGCAGCAAGGGGGGGGAGGGGTACGAGCAGTACTTC.

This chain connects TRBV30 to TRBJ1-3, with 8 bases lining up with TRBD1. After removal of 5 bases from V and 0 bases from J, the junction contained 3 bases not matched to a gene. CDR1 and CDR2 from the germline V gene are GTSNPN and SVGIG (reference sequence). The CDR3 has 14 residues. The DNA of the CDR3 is TGTGCCTGGGGGACAGGCATCTCTGGAAACACCATATATTTT. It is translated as CAWGTGISGNTIYF.

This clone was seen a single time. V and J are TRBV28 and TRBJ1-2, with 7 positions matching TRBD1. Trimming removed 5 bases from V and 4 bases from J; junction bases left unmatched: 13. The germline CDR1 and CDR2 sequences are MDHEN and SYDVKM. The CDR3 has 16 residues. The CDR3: CASSLGGTAIFYGYTF. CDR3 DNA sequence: TGTGCCAGCAGTCTAGGGGGGACAGCGATCTTCTATGGCTACACCTTC.

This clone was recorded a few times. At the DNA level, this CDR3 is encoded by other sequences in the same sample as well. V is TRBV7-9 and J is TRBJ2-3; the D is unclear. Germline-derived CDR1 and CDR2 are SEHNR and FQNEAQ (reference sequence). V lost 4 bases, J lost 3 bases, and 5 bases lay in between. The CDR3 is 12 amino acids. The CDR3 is CASSYSTDTQYF. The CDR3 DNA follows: TGTGCCAGCAGCTACAGTACAGATACGCAGTATTTT. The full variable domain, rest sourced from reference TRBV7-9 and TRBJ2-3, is DTGVSQNPRHKITKRGQNVTFRCDPISEHNRLYWYRQTLGQGPEFLTYFQNEAQLEKSRLLSDRFSAERPKGSFSTLEIQRTEQGDSAMYLCASSYSTDTQYFGPGTRLTVL.

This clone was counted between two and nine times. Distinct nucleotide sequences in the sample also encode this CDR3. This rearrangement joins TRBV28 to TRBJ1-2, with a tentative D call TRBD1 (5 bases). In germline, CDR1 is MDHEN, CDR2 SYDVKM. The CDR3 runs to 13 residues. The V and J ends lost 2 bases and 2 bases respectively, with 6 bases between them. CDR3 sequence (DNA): TGTGCCAGCAGTTTAGGGGGGAACTATGGCTACACCTTC. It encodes CASSLGGNYGYTF.

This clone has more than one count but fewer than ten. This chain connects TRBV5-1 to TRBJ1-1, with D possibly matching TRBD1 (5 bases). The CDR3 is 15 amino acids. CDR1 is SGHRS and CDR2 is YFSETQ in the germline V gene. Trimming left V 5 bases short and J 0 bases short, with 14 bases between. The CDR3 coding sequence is TGCGCCAGCAGTCGTGACGGGGGAATGAACACTGAAGCTTTCTTT. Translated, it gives CASSRDGGMNTEAFF.

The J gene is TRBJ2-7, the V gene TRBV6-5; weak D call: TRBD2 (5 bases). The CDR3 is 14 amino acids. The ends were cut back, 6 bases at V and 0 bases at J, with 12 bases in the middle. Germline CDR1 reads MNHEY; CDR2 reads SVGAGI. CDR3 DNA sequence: TGTGCCAGCAGGAGCGCCGGGGTCTCCTACGAGCAGTACTTC. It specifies CASRSAGVSYEQYF.

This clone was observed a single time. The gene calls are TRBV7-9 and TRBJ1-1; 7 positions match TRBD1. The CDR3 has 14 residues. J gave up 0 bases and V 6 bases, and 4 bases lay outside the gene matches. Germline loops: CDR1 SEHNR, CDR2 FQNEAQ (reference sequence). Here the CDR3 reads CASRQQGMNTEAFF. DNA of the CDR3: TGTGCCAGCAGGCAACAGGGGATGAACACTGAAGCTTTCTTT.

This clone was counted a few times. CDR3 DNA sequence: TGTGCCAGCAGTGGGTCGCGGAGCTCCTACGAGCAGTACTTC. The encoded protein is CASSGSRSSYEQYF. This sequence joins TRBV2 and TRBJ2-7; no definite D call. Deletions cut 4 bases from V and 0 bases from J, with 10 bases between. CDR1 and CDR2 (germline): SNHLY, FYNNEI. The CDR3 is made up of 14 amino acids.

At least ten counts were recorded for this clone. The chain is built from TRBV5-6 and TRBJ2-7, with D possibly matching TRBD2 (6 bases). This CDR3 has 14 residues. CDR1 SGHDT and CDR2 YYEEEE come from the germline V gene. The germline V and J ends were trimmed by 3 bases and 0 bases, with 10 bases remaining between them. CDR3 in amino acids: CASSYTGSSYEQYF. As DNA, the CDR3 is TGTGCCAGCAGCTATACCGGGAGCTCCTACGAGCAGTACTTC.